Listed here are 5 T cell receptor beta chains from one sample, sequenced in a study of blood T cell repertoires in COVID-19. Some clones are missing from TCRdb's copy, which holds only in-frame ones; the method was immunoSEQ multiplex PCR. In the table there are tens of thousands of clones, over 80% of which are singletons. Material for sequencing was peripheral blood. The origin of the receptors is a woman aged 55-69 years with acute or convalescent COVID-19.

This clone was seen a few times. This sequence joins TRBV5-1 and TRBJ2-1, with TRBD2 matching 7 bases. This CDR3 is 15 amino acids long. The germline V gene has CDR1 SGHRS and CDR2 YFSETQ. The J segment lost 2 bases and the V segment lost 2 bases, leaving 4 bases of the junction unmatched. The CDR3 loop is CASSFTSATYNEQFF. In DNA form, the CDR3 reads TGCGCCAGCAGCTTTACTAGCGCGACCTACAATGAGCAGTTCTTC.

The rearrangement joins TRBV28 to TRBJ1-2; weak D call: TRBD1 (5 bases). The CDR3 has 14 amino acids. Per germline, CDR1 MDHEN and CDR2 SYDVKM. V lost 3 bases to trimming and J lost 8 bases, with 16 bases between them. The CDR3 DNA reads as TGTGCCAGCAGTTTCAACGGACGGGAGGGGGGCTACACCTTC. It is translated as CASSFNGREGGYTF.

The V gene is TRBV2, the J gene TRBJ2-2; D uncertain. V shed 2 bases and J shed 4 bases, with 8 bases lying between them. The CDR3 runs 14 residues. Germline V lookup: CDR1 SNHLY, CDR2 FYNNEI. CDR3 protein: CASSEHLVTGELFF. The CDR3 region has the DNA TGTGCCAGCAGTGAACATTTAGTCACCGGGGAGCTGTTTTTT.

The genes are TRBV14 and TRBJ1-2; 7 bases are shared with TRBD1. Germline-derived CDR1 and CDR2 are SGHDN and FVKESK. J gave up 1 base and V 6 bases, and 8 bases lay outside the gene matches. This CDR3 contains 15 residues. CDR3 coding DNA: TGTGCCAGCAGTTATGGGACAGCACATAACTATGGCTACACCTTC. Translating it yields CASSYGTAHNYGYTF.

The V call is TRBV5-1, the J call TRBJ1-1; D is possibly TRBD1 (6 bases). The CDR3 covers 14 residues. Trimming pared 4 bases from V and 1 base from J, leaving 11 bases between. Germline-derived CDR1 and CDR2 are SGHRS and YFSETQ. The CDR3, as DNA: TGCGCCAGCAGCCGTGGCAGGGGGAACACTGAAGCTTTCTTT. It specifies CASSRGRGNTEAFF.